A single sample gave rise to the 13 T cell receptor beta chains below, sequenced in a study of blood T cell repertoires in COVID-19. Measured with immunoSEQ multiplex PCR; TCRdb has only the in-frame clones, and not every one. The table shows about 18,000 clones, with roughly 89% occurring only once. Sequencing was carried out using peripheral blood. Receptors were obtained from a human donor in a cohort sampled during active COVID-19.

V gene TRBV11-3 combines with J gene TRBJ1-2, with 7 bases identical to TRBD1. CDR1 SGHNT and CDR2 YENEEA come from the germline V gene. V was clipped by 6 bases and J by 7 bases; unmatched bases: 8. The CDR3 contains 13 residues. This CDR3 reads CASSTRQGSGYTF. The CDR3 coding sequence is TGTGCCAGCAGTACTCGACAGGGAAGTGGCTACACCTTC.

The chain employs TRBV12-3 or TRBV12-4 and TRBJ2-7; the D gene is possibly TRBD2 (5 bases). The CDR3 is made up of 12 amino acids. Trimming left V 6 bases short and J 2 bases short, with 8 bases between. The CDR3 DNA reads TGTGCCAGCAGGGGAGATGCCTACGAGCAGTACTTC. It yields the protein CASRGDAYEQYF.

V is TRBV18 and J is TRBJ1-1; 8 bases agree with TRBD1. The germline V gene has CDR1 KGHSH and CDR2 LQKENI. The CDR3 has 13 residues. The junction had 7 bases not matched to a gene; V was cut back by 6 bases and J by 7 bases. The DNA for the CDR3 is TGTGCCAGCTCGGGACAGGCGCAAGGTGAAGCTTTCTTT. Amino acids: CASSGQAQGEAFF.

The chain employs TRBV12-3 or TRBV12-4 and TRBJ2-1; 12 nucleotides align to TRBD2. With 6 bases clipped from V and 9 bases from J, the junction kept 3 bases outside the gene matches. The CDR3 is 13 amino acids. The CDR3 region is CASRSSGRGEQFF. In DNA, the CDR3 is TGTGCCAGCAGGTCTAGCGGGAGGGGTGAGCAGTTCTTC.

The V gene is TRBV2, the J gene TRBJ2-3, with 11 bases lining up with TRBD2. In germline, CDR1 is SNHLY, CDR2 FYNNEI. J was trimmed by 5 bases and V by 0 bases; bases with no gene match: 10. The CDR3 sequence is 18 residues long. The CDR3 DNA reads as TGTGCCAGCAGTGAAGCCCCGATCGCCGGGACTAGCGGAGATACGCAGTATTTT. This encodes CASSEAPIAGTSGDTQYF.

The gene calls are TRBV27 and TRBJ2-6; D perhaps matches TRBD1 (5 bases). Germline V gives CDR1 MNHEY, CDR2 SMNVEV (reference sequence). This CDR3 is built from 18 residues. V lost 7 bases, J lost 0 bases, and 19 bases lay in between. The CDR3 protein is CASTPSLGQSSGANVLTF. CDR3 in DNA: TGTGCCAGCACCCCTTCTCTAGGACAAAGCTCTGGGGCCAACGTCCTGACTTTC.

V and J are TRBV7-6 and TRBJ1-4, with D perhaps TRBD1 (6 bases). The CDR3 loop spans 14 amino acids. CDR1 and CDR2 from the germline V gene are SGHVS and FNYEAQ. V lost 10 bases to trimming and J lost 7 bases, with 19 bases between them. The CDR3 sequence: CAIGGAGLSEKLFF. CDR3 DNA: TGTGCCATCGGGGGGGCGGGACTCTCTGAAAAACTGTTTTTT.

The chain couples TRBV29-1 to TRBJ2-7; 10 nucleotides match TRBD1. V lost 7 bases and J lost 1; bases outside the gene matches: 7. The germline V gene has CDR1 SQVTM and CDR2 ANQGSEA. The CDR3 length is 14 residues. CDR3 DNA sequence: TGCAGCGGATCGACAGGGGGCTCGTCCTACGAGCAGTACTTC. Its translation is CSGSTGGSSYEQYF.

J is TRBJ1-4 and V is TRBV5-4; D is uncertain. This CDR3 contains 15 residues. V dropped 2 bases and J dropped 6 bases, with 14 bases sitting between them. In germline, CDR1 is SGHNT, CDR2 YYREEE (reference sequence). CDR3 sequence: CASSFEGETYEKLFF. The CDR3 coding sequence is TGTGCCAGCAGCTTCGAGGGAGAAACCTATGAAAAACTGTTTTTT.

The chain joins TRBV5-6 to TRBJ2-7, with 10 bases that match TRBD2. CDR1 is SGHDT and CDR2 is YYEEEE in the germline V gene. This CDR3 has 16 residues. The ends lost 0 bases at V and 4 bases at J; junction bases unmatched: 7. DNA of the CDR3: TGTGCCAGCAGCTTGGATGGTAGCGGGAGGTTGTACGAGCAGTACTTC. The encoded protein is CASSLDGSGRLYEQYF.

This chain uses TRBV7-2 with TRBJ2-7; D may be TRBD2 (6 bases). Germline CDR1 is SGHTA and CDR2 is FQGNSA. The CDR3 spans 13 residues. The ends were cut back, 10 bases at V and 7 bases at J, with 20 bases in the middle. CDR3 residues: CATRLDGFGEQYF. CDR3 nucleotide sequence: TGTGCCACCCGACTAGACGGGTTCGGTGAGCAGTACTTC.

This rearrangement joins TRBV6-1 to TRBJ2-5; 14 bases are shared with TRBD2. This CDR3 is 19 amino acids long. Germline CDR1 is MNHNS and CDR2 is SASEGT. J was trimmed by 4 bases and V by 2 bases; bases with no gene match: 12. This CDR3 is CASSEYPPGLAGGVETQYF. CDR3 sequence (DNA): TGTGCCAGCAGTGAATATCCGCCCGGACTAGCGGGAGGAGTAGAGACCCAGTACTTC.

This chain joins TRBV7-2 and TRBJ2-5, with 9 bases aligning to TRBD2. CDR1 is SGHTA, CDR2 FQGNSA, per germline. The CDR3 consists of 14 residues. The V and J ends lost 3 bases and 5 bases, in that order; junction bases with no gene match: 4. As DNA, the CDR3 is TGTGCCAGCAGCTTTCGCGGGGGGGTGGAGACCCAGTACTTC. It specifies CASSFRGGVETQYF.